This TCR beta chain was observed in a study of control samples from healthy donors and cancer patients. The CDR3 consists of 15 residues. Trimming removed 5 bases from V and 2 bases from J, with 16 bases in between. CDR1 is SGHVS and CDR2 is FQNEAQ in the germline V gene. Profiling relied on immunoSEQ multiplex PCR, and the TCRdb table lists in-frame clones only, not all of them. The ten top clones account for roughly 2%, within a sample of 150,000 to 200,000 clones. This rearrangement joins TRBV7-8 to TRBJ2-7; a possible D gene is TRBD2 (6 bases). The source material was blood. This clonotype was sampled from a woman aged 25-40 years in good health. CDR3 bases: TGTGCCAGCAGCCCAAGGAGGGACCGTCCCTACGAGCAGTACTTC. Its protein product is CASSPRRDRPYEQYF.